Sequencing of this T cell receptor (beta chain) was carried out in a study of monozygotic twins with inflammatory bowel disease. General study findings and limits: The data did not back a single strong IBD-associated clonotype or signal.

A remark on this clonotype: Its antigen remains unknown.

The germline CDR1 and CDR2 sequences are SGHNT and YYREEE (reference sequence). The CDR3 runs to 16 residues. TCRdb re-called the 5' RACE reads and shows each CDR3 protein once, DNA omitted. There are about 420,000 distinct CDR3 sequences in the sample, with 2% to 3% held by the top ten. Whole blood served as the source of total RNA, and no T cell sorting took place. This clonotype was sampled from a human donor with ulcerative colitis or Crohn's disease, or a healthy co-twin of an affected twin (not recorded which). The J gene is TRBJ2-2, the V gene TRBV5-4; TCRdb reports TRBD1, a call that lacks DNA to check it against. Sequenced sample: blood. The CDR3 here is CASSLAWGSNTGELFF.